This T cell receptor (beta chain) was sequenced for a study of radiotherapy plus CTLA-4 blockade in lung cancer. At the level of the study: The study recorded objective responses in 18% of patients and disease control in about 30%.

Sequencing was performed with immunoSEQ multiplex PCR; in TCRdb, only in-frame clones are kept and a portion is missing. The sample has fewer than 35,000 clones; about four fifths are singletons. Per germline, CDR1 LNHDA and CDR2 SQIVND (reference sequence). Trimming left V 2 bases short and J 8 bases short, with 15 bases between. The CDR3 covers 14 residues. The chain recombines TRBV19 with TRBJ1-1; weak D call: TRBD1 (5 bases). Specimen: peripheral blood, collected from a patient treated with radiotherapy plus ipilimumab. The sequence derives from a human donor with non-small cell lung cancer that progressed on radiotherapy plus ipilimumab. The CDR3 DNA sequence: TGTGCCAGTAGTATAAGTGAGACAGCACTAGAAGCTTTCTTT. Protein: CASSISETALEAFF.